The 21 T cell receptor beta chains given below trace back to one sample, sequenced in a study of blood T cell repertoires in COVID-19. Method: immunoSEQ multiplex PCR; TCRdb's copy keeps in-frame clones and lacks some. The table includes around 67,000 clones, around nine tenths detected once. Sequenced input: peripheral blood. These receptors all stem from a woman older than 75 with acute or convalescent COVID-19.

This chain uses TRBV10-3 with TRBJ1-2; tentatively, D is TRBD1 (6 bases). CDR3 length equals 16 residues. Trimming took 4 bases from V and 0 from J, leaving 15 bases between them. From germline, CDR1 is ENHRY and CDR2 SYGVKD. The CDR3 here is CAISGWTAPTNYGYTF. The CDR3 nucleotides are TGTGCCATCAGTGGTTGGACAGCCCCAACTAACTATGGCTACACCTTC.

CDR3: CASSFGDLPSQGAFF. The CDR3 DNA sequence: TGTGCCAGCAGCTTTGGGGATCTACCTAGCCAAGGAGCTTTCTTT. The genes are TRBV5-6 and TRBJ1-1; D gene uncertain. The ends were cut back, 2 bases at V and 10 bases at J, with 21 bases in the middle. In germline, CDR1 is SGHDT, CDR2 YYEEEE. The CDR3 runs to 15 residues.

The V gene is TRBV3-1 (or the pseudogene TRBV3-2), the J gene TRBJ1-2; D unclear. CDR3 length equals 13 residues. Trimming pared 1 base from V and 10 bases from J, leaving 13 bases between. From germline, CDR1 is LGHDT and CDR2 YNNKEL (reference sequence). CDR3 sequence reads: CASSQAGPLAYTF. In nucleotides, the CDR3 is TGTGCCAGCAGCCAAGCTGGGCCTCTAGCCTACACCTTC.

The genes are TRBV18 and TRBJ1-2, with 7 nucleotides matching TRBD1. Losses at the gene ends were 0 bases for V and 3 bases for J; bases not matched to a gene: 1. The germline gives CDR1 KGHSH, CDR2 LQKENI. The CDR3 extends over 14 amino acids. The CDR3 loop reads CASSPPRGDYGYTF. The DNA for the CDR3 is TGTGCCAGCTCACCACCCAGGGGGGACTATGGCTACACCTTC.

The chain uses TRBV27 and TRBJ2-6; D uncertain. The CDR3 covers 14 residues. The V end was cut by 6 bases, the J end by 3 bases, with 9 bases between. The germline V gene encodes CDR1 MNHEY and CDR2 SMNVEV (reference sequence). The DNA for the CDR3 is TGTGCCAGCAGACCCGCAGGTGGGGCCAACGTCCTGACTTTC. It translates to CASRPAGGANVLTF.

The table lists this clone with a few counts. The chain has TRBV6-5 and TRBJ1-2; D is perhaps TRBD1 (6 bases). The CDR3 runs 12 residues. Trimming removed 0 bases at V and 10 bases at J, with 9 bases between. The germline CDR1 and CDR2 sequences are MNHEY and SVGAGI. The CDR3, as DNA: TGTGCCAGCAGTTACTCAGGGGGTGTCTACACCTTC. Its protein is CASSYSGGVYTF.

The CDR3 region has the DNA TGCGCCAGCAGTTTTAGCCGGGACTACGAGCAGTACTTC. The encoded protein is CASSFSRDYEQYF. This chain connects TRBV5-1 to TRBJ2-7; D may be TRBD2 (5 bases). Trimming stripped 5 bases from V and 3 bases from J, with 12 bases between. The CDR3 totals 13 residues. Germline V gives CDR1 SGHRS, CDR2 YFSETQ. The full variable domain, with the rest looked up from reference TRBV5-1 and TRBJ2-7, is KAGVTQTPRYLIKTRGQQVTLSCSPISGHRSVSWYQQTPGQGLQFLFEYFSETQRNKGNFPGRFSGRQFSNSRSEMNVSTLELGDSALYLCASSFSRDYEQYFGPGTRLTVT.

The CDR3, as DNA: TGCGCCAGCAGCGAAGGACAGGGTGGGACAGGTGAAAAACTGTTTTTT. Its protein product is CASSEGQGGTGEKLFF. The V and J genes are TRBV5-1 and TRBJ1-4; 8 bases agree with TRBD1. The CDR3 has 16 amino acids. V was pared by 4 bases and J by 7 bases, with 12 bases of the junction left unmatched. Germline CDR1 and CDR2: SGHRS and YFSETQ.

The gene calls are TRBV25-1 and TRBJ1-6, with TRBD1 as a possible D gene (6 bases). Germline loops: CDR1 MGHDK, CDR2 SYGVNS. V lost 1 base, J lost 7 bases, and 8 bases lay in between. This CDR3 has 14 residues. CDR3 sequence (DNA): TGTGCCAGCAGTGAATGGGGGCAGAATTCACCCCTCCACTTT. It yields the protein CASSEWGQNSPLHF.

The V and J genes are TRBV19 and TRBJ2-1; 7 nucleotides align to TRBD1. Looked up from germline, CDR1 is LNHDA and CDR2 is SQIVND (reference sequence). The CDR3 consists of 14 residues. J was trimmed by 9 bases and V by 1 base; bases with no gene match: 6. The CDR3 DNA sequence: TGTGCCAGTAGTATAGGGGACAGTGACTTTGAGCAGTTCTTC. The encoded protein is CASSIGDSDFEQFF.

The chain is built from TRBV6-5 and TRBJ1-3; D is uncertain. Trimming cost V 0 bases and J 8 bases, with 17 bases left between them. This CDR3 spans 16 amino acids. The germline V gene encodes CDR1 MNHEY and CDR2 SVGAGI. CDR3 in amino acids: CASSYSEMAVVDTIYF. CDR3 sequence (DNA): TGTGCCAGCAGTTACTCGGAGATGGCGGTTGTGGACACCATATATTTT.

This clone occurred once. The V call is TRBV28, the J call TRBJ2-7; a possible D gene is TRBD2 (5 bases). CDR3 length equals 16 residues. Germline assignment: CDR1 MDHEN and CDR2 SYDVKM. Trimming cost V 3 bases and J 2 bases, with 17 bases left between them. The CDR3 DNA reads TGTGCCAGCAGTTTTGTCCCCCCCCCGGGGACCTACGAGCAGTACTTC. The encoded protein is CASSFVPPPGTYEQYF.

Of note for this clone: Other DNA sequences from this sample encode an identical CDR3 as well. V gene TRBV5-1 combines with J gene TRBJ1-2, with 7 bases that match TRBD1. Trimming at V came to 0 bases and at J to 5 bases, leaving 4 bases not matched to a gene. The CDR3 loop spans 14 amino acids. Germline V gene data show CDR1 as SGHRS and CDR2 as YFSETQ. The CDR3 reads CASSLASGGYGYTF. CDR3 nucleotide sequence: TGCGCCAGCAGCTTGGCGTCAGGGGGGTATGGCTACACCTTC. The whole variable domain, remainder taken from reference TRBV5-1 and TRBJ1-2, is KAGVTQTPRYLIKTRGQQVTLSCSPISGHRSVSWYQQTPGQGLQFLFEYFSETQRNKGNFPGRFSGRQFSNSRSEMNVSTLELGDSALYLCASSLASGGYGYTFGSGTRLTVV.

The chain recombines TRBV10-2 with TRBJ1-1, with D possibly matching TRBD1 (5 bases). CDR1 and CDR2 from the germline V gene are WSHSY and SAAADI. The CDR3 consists of 14 residues. Deletions cut 6 bases from V and 11 bases from J, with 22 bases between. CDR3 sequence: CASRPGGLLREAFF. DNA of the CDR3: TGCGCCAGCAGACCCGGGGGATTACTTCGAGAGGCTTTCTTT.

This chain connects TRBV11-2 to TRBJ1-6, with no clear D. This CDR3 comprises 14 residues. CDR1 and CDR2 from the germline V gene are SGHAT and FQNNGV. With 8 bases removed from V and 0 bases from J, the gap between germline ends came to 8 bases. CDR3 residues: CASALSSYNSPLHF. CDR3 nucleotide sequence: TGTGCCAGCGCTCTAAGCTCCTATAATTCACCCCTCCACTTT.

The chain employs TRBV28 and TRBJ1-5; D possibly corresponds to TRBD1 (5 bases). The CDR3 has 14 residues. Trimming cost V 1 base and J 10 bases, with 14 bases left between them. CDR1 and CDR2 from the germline V gene are MDHEN and SYDVKM. CDR3 nucleotide sequence: TGTGCCAGCAGTTTATTGTTAGGGGCCCGCCCCCAGCATTTT. Translation gives CASSLLLGARPQHF.

The chain employs TRBV5-1 and TRBJ1-1; the D gene is possibly TRBD1 (6 bases). The V end was cut by 4 bases, the J end by 2 bases, with 15 bases between. CDR3 length: 15 amino acids. Germline lookup yields CDR1 SGHRS and CDR2 YFSETQ. The CDR3 sequence: CASSPGVGVNTEAFF. CDR3 DNA: TGCGCCAGCAGCCCAGGGGTAGGGGTTAACACTGAAGCTTTCTTT.

This chain joins TRBV27 and TRBJ1-1; D might be TRBD1 (6 bases). The length of the CDR3 is 13 residues. V lost 5 bases and J lost 3, with 10 bases in between. Per the germline V gene, CDR1 is MNHEY and CDR2 is SMNVEV (reference sequence). The CDR3 region is CASSLRGDTEAFF. In DNA, the CDR3 is TGTGCCAGCAGTCTCAGGGGAGACACTGAAGCTTTCTTT.

The gene calls are TRBV29-1 and TRBJ2-1, with 11 bases identical to TRBD2. This CDR3 comprises 13 residues. In germline, CDR1 is SQVTM, CDR2 ANQGSEA. The V segment lost 6 bases and the J segment 7 bases; nucleotides outside the gene matches: 5. CDR3 DNA: TGCAGCGTGTTAGCGGGGGGGCGTAATGAGCAGTTCTTC. It encodes CSVLAGGRNEQFF.

This clone was detected only a few times. The genes are TRBV25-1 and TRBJ2-1; 8 bases match TRBD1. Germline V gene lookup returns CDR1 MGHDK and CDR2 SYGVNS. V dropped 2 bases and J dropped 6; count of bases not matched to a gene: 3. This CDR3 contains 14 residues. CDR3: CASSEQGAVNEQFF. The CDR3 DNA sequence: TGTGCCAGCAGTGAACAGGGGGCGGTCAATGAGCAGTTCTTC.

The chain employs TRBV9 and TRBJ1-2, with D perhaps matching TRBD1 (5 bases). CDR1 SGDLS and CDR2 YYNGEE come from the germline V gene. The CDR3 is 13 residues long. The V gene lost 0 bases and the J gene lost 3 bases, with 6 bases spanning the gap. CDR3 sequence: CASSVGGDYGYTF. CDR3 DNA: TGTGCCAGCAGCGTAGGGGGGGACTATGGCTACACCTTC.